The entry below gives a single T cell receptor beta chain sequence along with its context. The antigen is not known. Other nucleotide sequences in the sample specify the same CDR3. The source of the sample is a study of OX40 agonist ivuxolimab in advanced cancers. On the study more broadly: Participants, around 80% male, averaged roughly 55 years of age, ranging from roughly 23 to 80.

The germline V gene encodes CDR1 LNHNV and CDR2 YYDKDF (reference sequence). Trimming left V 0 bases short and J 2 bases short, with 7 bases between. CDR3 length equals 14 residues. Only in-frame clones appear in the TCRdb table, and some are missing; sequencing was by immunoSEQ multiplex PCR. The profile shows tens of thousands of clones, under 95% of them singletons. Points from the study as a whole: At 0.1 to 3.0 mg/kg and by week 6, clonal expansion occurred in CD4+ and CD8+ blood T cells. Partial responders receiving 0.1-3.0 mg/kg showed among the lowest clonal expansion.

This clonotype was obtained from an adult with an advanced solid tumor such as melanoma, head and neck, liver or kidney cancer. This material consisted of CD4+ or CD8+ T cells sorted from blood, taken in a trial of the OX40 agonist ivuxolimab. The chain couples TRBV15 to TRBJ2-5; TRBD1 might be the D (6 bases). In DNA, the CDR3 is TGTGCCACCAGCAGAGATCAGGGGCAAGAGACCCAGTACTTC. Translating it yields CATSRDQGQETQYF.